The 13 T cell receptor beta chains given below trace back to one sample, sequenced in a study of blood T cells in healthy people across ages. With a J-beta primer mix and a sample-barcoded 5' primer, a second PCR ran roughly 7 to 11 cycles. TCRdb analysed the 5' RACE reads with MiXCR anew, one entry per CDR3 protein. The sample comprises over 1,500,000 distinct CDR3 sequences, around half of which are singletons, and approximately 2.1% rests with the top ten. The material sequenced was blood. All receptors come from a woman aged 40-49 years in good health.

The chain is built from TRBV6-4 and TRBJ2-7, with a weak D call TRBD2 (6 bases). Per the germline V gene, CDR1 is MRHNA and CDR2 is SNTAGT. V lost 3 bases to trimming and J lost 6 bases, with 12 bases between them. CDR3 length: 13 amino acids. The CDR3 nucleotides are TGTGCCAGCAGTGAAAGACTAGGTAGCGAGCAGTACTTC. This codes for CASSERLGSEQYF.

A remark on this clonotype: Compared with germline, one end of the junction differs, possibly owing to a read error. J is TRBJ2-3 and V is TRBV7-2; 9 bases are shared with TRBD2. The CDR3 extends over 16 amino acids. Germline V lookup: CDR1 SGHTA, CDR2 FQGNSA. CDR3 nucleotide sequence: TGTGCCAGCGGCTTAACCGGCGGGGGGGCGGGGGATACGCAGTATTTT. As protein: CASGLTGGGAGDTQYF. Based on the CDR3 plus reference TRBV7-2 and TRBJ2-3, the full variable domain is GAGVSQSPSNKVTEKGKDVELRCDPISGHTALYWYRQSLGQGLEFLIYFQGNSAPDKSGLPSDRFSAERTGGSVSTLTIQRTQQEDSAVYLCASGLTGGGAGDTQYFGPGTRLTVL.

Remarks on this clonotype: The junction and the germline gene differ at one end; a read error may be behind it. This chain links TRBV7-6 with TRBJ1-2; a weak D match, TRBD1 (6 bases). The length of the CDR3 is 15 residues. The V gene's germline CDR1 is SGHVS and CDR2 FNYEAQ. The CDR3 nucleotides read TGTACCAGCAGCTTAGGGGACAAAACTAACTATGGCTACACCTTC. It translates to CTSSLGDKTNYGYTF.

Only one count was recorded for this clonotype. The junction departs from germline at one end; a sequencing error may be responsible. The chain recombines TRBV12-3 or TRBV12-4 with TRBJ2-4, with 9 bases aligning to TRBD1. The closer fit of TRBJ2-7 to the DNA end suggests the J call may be wrong. The CDR3 sequence is 14 residues long. CDR3 nucleotides: TGTGCCTGCAGCTCCACAGGGGGCATGTACGAGCAGTACTTC. Its translation is CACSSTGGMYEQYF.

The chain joins TRBV20-1 to TRBJ2-3; TRBD2 matches 13 bases. Germline V gene data show CDR1 as DFQATT and CDR2 as SNEGSKA (reference sequence). The CDR3 has 16 residues. V trimming: 6 bases; J trimming: 2 bases; junction bases outside the gene matches: 8. As DNA, the CDR3 is TGCAGTGCGCCCGGGACTAGCGGGGCCTTCACAGATACGCAGTATTTT. Protein: CSAPGTSGAFTDTQYF.

This clonotype was found a few times. The chain is built from TRBV20-1 and TRBJ2-7, with 11 nucleotides matching TRBD1. V shed 6 bases, J shed 7 bases, and the junction held 11 bases outside the gene matches. Germline V lookup: CDR1 DFQATT, CDR2 SNEGSKA (reference sequence). This CDR3 is built from 14 residues. Written as DNA, the CDR3 is TGCAGTGCCTTACCGGGACAGGGGGTTAGAGAGCAGTACTTC. Translating gives CSALPGQGVREQYF.

This chain joins TRBV9 and TRBJ2-7, with D perhaps matching TRBD2 (7 bases). Germline V lookup: CDR1 SGDLS, CDR2 YYNGEE. Trimming took off 0 bases at V and 0 bases at J, with 13 bases between the two ends. The CDR3 covers 16 residues. CDR3 bases: TGTGCCAGCAGCGTAGGAGGGGGGGCCCGCTCCTACGAGCAGTACTTC. It encodes CASSVGGGARSYEQYF.

This chain joins TRBV20-1 and TRBJ2-5; tentative D call: TRBD1 (5 bases). The V end lost 6 bases, the J end lost 2 bases, and 13 bases lay between the germline ends. Germline CDR1 DFQATT, CDR2 SNEGSKA (reference sequence). The CDR3 loop spans 13 amino acids. The CDR3 nucleotides are TGCAGTGCCGCAGTGACAGTACAAGAGACCCAGTACTTC. Its protein product is CSAAVTVQETQYF.

The V call is TRBV13, the J call TRBJ2-5; D may be TRBD2 (6 bases). Germline assignment: CDR1 PRHDT and CDR2 FYEKMQ (reference sequence). CDR3 length: 14 amino acids. Trimming removed 5 bases from V and 5 bases from J, with 15 bases in between. CDR3 sequence reads: CASSPRGIGETQYF. CDR3 DNA sequence: TGTGCCAGCAGCCCCCGGGGGATCGGGGAGACCCAGTACTTC.

This clonotype was seen a handful of times. The chain links TRBV12-3 or TRBV12-4 to TRBJ1-1, with a possible D match to TRBD1 (6 bases). This CDR3 spans 14 amino acids. The V gene lost 7 bases and the J gene lost 4 bases, with 16 bases spanning the gap. The CDR3 sequence: CASTRRGAGTEAFF. As DNA, the CDR3 is TGTGCCAGCACCAGAAGGGGGGCTGGCACTGAAGCTTTCTTT.

The chain joins TRBV4-3 to TRBJ2-7, with D possibly matching TRBD2 (6 bases). V was cut by 4 bases and J by 3 bases, with 16 bases left in between. This CDR3 contains 15 residues. CDR1 and CDR2 (germline): LGHNA, YSLEER. This chain's CDR3 is CASSPEEGDIYEQYF. CDR3 coding DNA: TGCGCCAGCAGCCCGGAGGAGGGAGACATCTACGAGCAGTACTTC.

V is TRBV7-3 and J is TRBJ2-7, with 8 positions matching TRBD1. Germline lookup yields CDR1 SGHTA and CDR2 FQGTGA. The ends lost 2 bases at V and 4 bases at J; junction bases unmatched: 7. This CDR3 has 15 residues. The CDR3 here is CASSLGAGGQYEQYF. The CDR3 bases are TGTGCCAGCAGCTTAGGGGCAGGGGGCCAGTACGAGCAGTACTTC.

The sample holds a few counts of this clonotype. The chain links TRBV6-2 or TRBV6-3 to TRBJ2-7; D remains unclear. Trimming took off 0 bases at V and 5 bases at J, with 5 bases between the two ends. Germline V CDR1 and CDR2: MNHEY, SVGEGT. This CDR3 contains 12 residues. CDR3 residues: CASSYSTDEQYF. CDR3 bases: TGTGCCAGCAGTTACTCCACCGACGAGCAGTACTTC.